A selection of T cell receptor beta chains follows, all from one sample in a study of T cells after yellow fever vaccination. TCRdb called the 5' RACE reads again in MiXCR, with one record for every CDR3 protein. The data show around 300,000 distinct CDR3 sequences, with 3.5% to 5% seen just once and just under 20% held by the top ten. The source material was PBMCs, sampled 15 days after the yellow fever booster vaccination. The receptor source for this set is a man younger than 30 who received the YFV17D yellow fever vaccine. Both conserved end residues are part of each CDR3. Fields, in order: D gene, V gene, J gene, clone size, CDR3 protein, CDR3 DNA. A D gene is named only where the DNA matches it firmly. The size entry is marked missing in some rows and otherwise reads once, few, many or a size class.

d_call: TRBD2
v_call: TRBV20-1
j_call: TRBJ2-4
clone_size: few
cdr3_aa: CSASGGRSGGRKNIQYF
cdr3_nt: TGCAGTGCTTCTGGGGGCCGTAGCGGGGGGCGCAAAAACATTCAGTACTTC

d_call: -
v_call: TRBV6-5
j_call: TRBJ1-1
clone_size: few
cdr3_aa: CASSYGVIGGTEAFF
cdr3_nt: TGTGCCAGCAGCTACGGGGTTATTGGGGGGACTGAAGCTTTCTTT

d_call: -
v_call: TRBV7-6
j_call: TRBJ1-1
clone_size: many
cdr3_aa: CASSGGPGYTEAFF
cdr3_nt: TGTGCCAGCAGCGGGGGCCCAGGCTACACTGAAGCTTTCTTT

d_call: -
v_call: TRBV15
j_call: TRBJ1-5
clone_size: -
cdr3_aa: CATSIDTQPQHF
cdr3_nt: TGTGCCACCAGCATTGATACCCAGCCCCAGCATTTT

d_call: TRBD1
v_call: TRBV4-3
j_call: TRBJ2-2
clone_size: -
cdr3_aa: CASSQITGVPGELFF
cdr3_nt: TGCGCCAGCAGCCAGATCACAGGGGTTCCCGGGGAGCTGTTTTTT

d_call: -
v_call: TRBV5-1
j_call: TRBJ2-6
clone_size: -
cdr3_aa: CASSAVSGANVLTF
cdr3_nt: TGCGCCAGCAGCGCAGTCTCTGGGGCCAACGTCCTGACTTTC

d_call: -
v_call: TRBV6-2/TRBV6-3
j_call: TRBJ2-3
clone_size: many
cdr3_aa: CASSPPGGIEQYF
cdr3_nt: TGTGCCAGCAGTCCCCCCGGAGGGATAGAGCAGTATTTT

d_call: -
v_call: TRBV12-3/TRBV12-4
j_call: TRBJ1-2
clone_size: many
cdr3_aa: CASSLAHVPDGYTF
cdr3_nt: TGTGCCAGCAGTTTAGCGCATGTCCCGGATGGCTACACCTTC

d_call: TRBD1
v_call: TRBV7-2
j_call: TRBJ2-1
clone_size: many
cdr3_aa: CASSSMTGGAGYEQFF
cdr3_nt: TGTGCCAGCAGCTCCATGACAGGGGGCGCAGGGTATGAGCAGTTCTTC

d_call: TRBD1
v_call: TRBV5-1
j_call: TRBJ2-1
clone_size: few
cdr3_aa: CASSAGQDYNEQFF
cdr3_nt: TGCGCCAGCAGCGCCGGACAGGATTACAATGAGCAGTTCTTC

d_call: -
v_call: TRBV12-5
j_call: TRBJ2-1
clone_size: many
cdr3_aa: CASGLVQETEQFF
cdr3_nt: TGTGCTAGTGGTTTGGTACAGGAGACTGAGCAGTTCTTC

d_call: -
v_call: TRBV4-2
j_call: TRBJ1-6
clone_size: -
cdr3_aa: CASSQGSLNSPLHF
cdr3_nt: TGTGCCAGCAGCCAAGGCAGTCTTAATTCACCCCTCCACTTT

d_call: -
v_call: TRBV7-6
j_call: TRBJ1-1
clone_size: -
cdr3_aa: CASSLSQDTEAFF
cdr3_nt: TGTGCCAGCAGCTTAAGTCAGGACACTGAAGCTTTCTTT

d_call: -
v_call: TRBV20-1
j_call: TRBJ2-7
clone_size: -
cdr3_aa: CSARGEFLQGKQYF
cdr3_nt: TGCAGTGCTAGAGGGGAGTTCCTCCAGGGAAAACAGTACTTC

d_call: -
v_call: TRBV3-1
j_call: TRBJ2-1
clone_size: many
cdr3_aa: CASSQERGGLYNEQFF
cdr3_nt: TGTGCCAGCAGCCAAGAAAGGGGGGGCCTCTACAATGAGCAGTTCTTC

d_call: -
v_call: TRBV6-6
j_call: TRBJ1-4
clone_size: many
cdr3_aa: CASSYTWETGNEKLFF
cdr3_nt: TGTGCCAGCAGTTACACTTGGGAGACCGGTAATGAAAAACTGTTTTTT

d_call: -
v_call: TRBV20-1
j_call: TRBJ1-2
clone_size: many
cdr3_aa: CSAATDRIKGYYGYTF
cdr3_nt: TGCAGTGCTGCGACCGACAGGATCAAGGGGTACTATGGCTACACCTTC

d_call: TRBD2
v_call: TRBV12-3/TRBV12-4
j_call: TRBJ2-7
clone_size: many
cdr3_aa: CASSFGGGAGEQYF
cdr3_nt: TGTGCCAGCAGTTTTGGCGGGGGGGCCGGTGAGCAGTACTTC

d_call: TRBD1
v_call: TRBV5-1
j_call: TRBJ2-1
clone_size: few
cdr3_aa: CASSFSGQGYVGSYNEQFF
cdr3_nt: TGCGCCAGCAGCTTCTCCGGACAGGGATATGTGGGGTCCTACAATGAGCAGTTCTTC

d_call: -
v_call: TRBV20-1
j_call: TRBJ1-3
clone_size: many
cdr3_aa: CSASLWDSGNTIYF
cdr3_nt: TGCAGTGCTAGTCTGTGGGACTCTGGAAACACCATATATTTT

d_call: -
v_call: TRBV7-2
j_call: TRBJ1-1
clone_size: few
cdr3_aa: CASSLEGSYTEAFF
cdr3_nt: TGTGCCAGCAGCTTAGAGGGTTCGTACACTGAAGCTTTCTTT

d_call: -
v_call: TRBV7-9
j_call: TRBJ2-4
clone_size: many
cdr3_aa: CASSLTWRSNIQYF
cdr3_nt: TGTGCCAGCAGCTTAACATGGCGGTCGAACATTCAGTACTTC

d_call: -
v_call: TRBV19
j_call: TRBJ1-2
clone_size: many
cdr3_aa: CATQLPNYGYTF
cdr3_nt: TGTGCGACGCAGCTACCTAACTATGGCTACACCTTC

d_call: TRBD1
v_call: TRBV20-1
j_call: TRBJ2-1
clone_size: few
cdr3_aa: CSAREGTGYGEQFF
cdr3_nt: TGCAGTGCTAGAGAGGGGACAGGGTACGGTGAGCAGTTCTTC

d_call: -
v_call: TRBV29-1
j_call: TRBJ1-1
clone_size: many
cdr3_aa: CSVEARLNTEAFF
cdr3_nt: TGCAGCGTTGAAGCGCGGCTGAACACTGAAGCTTTCTTT

d_call: -
v_call: TRBV5-4
j_call: TRBJ2-5
clone_size: few
cdr3_aa: CASRTGPGETQYF
cdr3_nt: TGTGCCAGCAGAACGGGGCCGGGGGAGACCCAGTACTTC

d_call: TRBD1
v_call: TRBV7-6
j_call: TRBJ1-2
clone_size: -
cdr3_aa: CASSSRDRSKGGYTF
cdr3_nt: TGTGCCAGCAGCTCCCGGGACAGGTCGAAGGGGGGCTACACCTTC

d_call: TRBD2
v_call: TRBV2
j_call: TRBJ2-3
clone_size: -
cdr3_aa: CANSKRGHTDTQYF
cdr3_nt: TGTGCCAATTCCAAGCGGGGTCACACAGATACGCAGTATTTT

d_call: -
v_call: TRBV5-1
j_call: TRBJ2-5
clone_size: few
cdr3_aa: CASSSRVWETQYF
cdr3_nt: TGCGCCAGCAGCTCCAGGGTGTGGGAGACCCAGTACTTC

d_call: -
v_call: TRBV6-1
j_call: TRBJ2-2
clone_size: many
cdr3_aa: CASSEAKGRTGELFF
cdr3_nt: TGTGCCAGCAGTGAAGCAAAGGGGCGCACCGGGGAGCTGTTTTTT

d_call: -
v_call: TRBV27
j_call: TRBJ2-1
clone_size: few
cdr3_aa: CASSLIGDEQFF
cdr3_nt: TGTGCCAGCAGTTTGATCGGGGATGAGCAGTTCTTC

d_call: TRBD1
v_call: TRBV29-1
j_call: TRBJ2-3
clone_size: -
cdr3_aa: CSVEIQTGGTDTQYF
cdr3_nt: TGCAGCGTTGAAATCCAAACAGGGGGGACAGATACGCAGTATTTT

d_call: -
v_call: TRBV3-1
j_call: TRBJ2-1
clone_size: many
cdr3_aa: CASSQDGGGEQFF
cdr3_nt: TGTGCCAGCAGCCAAGACGGAGGCGGTGAGCAGTTCTTC

d_call: TRBD2
v_call: TRBV12-3/TRBV12-4
j_call: TRBJ2-7
clone_size: many
cdr3_aa: CASSLRAGGHYEQYF
cdr3_nt: TGTGCCAGCAGTTTAAGAGCGGGGGGTCACTACGAGCAGTACTTC

d_call: TRBD1
v_call: TRBV6-5
j_call: TRBJ2-7
clone_size: few
cdr3_aa: CASSWSLGQGKEQYF
cdr3_nt: TGTGCCAGCAGTTGGTCCTTAGGACAGGGGAAAGAGCAGTACTTC

d_call: TRBD1
v_call: TRBV4-2
j_call: TRBJ2-5
clone_size: many
cdr3_aa: CASSQGQGMGETQYF
cdr3_nt: TGTGCCAGCAGCCAGGGACAGGGGATGGGTGAGACCCAGTACTTC

d_call: -
v_call: TRBV4-1
j_call: TRBJ1-2
clone_size: many
cdr3_aa: CASSQVGRGGTNYGYTF
cdr3_nt: TGCGCCAGCAGCCAAGTTGGTCGGGGGGGTACTAACTATGGCTACACCTTC

d_call: TRBD2
v_call: TRBV24-1
j_call: TRBJ2-4
clone_size: few
cdr3_aa: CATSDPTSATLLDKNIQYF
cdr3_nt: TGTGCCACCAGTGATCCGACTAGCGCCACCCTATTAGACAAAAACATTCAGTACTTC

d_call: -
v_call: TRBV5-6
j_call: TRBJ1-5
clone_size: few
cdr3_aa: CASSLWAGRGGNQPQHF
cdr3_nt: TGTGCCAGCAGCTTGTGGGCTGGCCGCGGGGGCAATCAGCCCCAGCATTTT

d_call: -
v_call: TRBV6-5
j_call: TRBJ1-1
clone_size: -
cdr3_aa: CASSYHSQGGNTEAFF
cdr3_nt: TGTGCCAGCAGTTACCATTCACAGGGAGGGAACACTGAAGCTTTCTTT

d_call: TRBD2
v_call: TRBV29-1
j_call: TRBJ2-2
clone_size: many
cdr3_aa: CSVEDQRGGPGELFF
cdr3_nt: TGCAGCGTTGAAGATCAGCGGGGGGGTCCCGGGGAGCTGTTTTTT